Sequencing of this T cell receptor beta chain was carried out in a study of blood T cell repertoires in COVID-19. Study background: The United States, Italy and Spain were the sources of the acute and convalescent COVID-19 samples. T cells, B-cell-depleted T cells, or PBMCs provided the cDNA or gDNA that served as material.

V shed 1 base, J shed 4 bases, and the junction held 10 bases outside the gene matches. The CDR3 has 17 residues. The germline CDR1 and CDR2 sequences are SGHNT and YYREEE (reference sequence). Assay used: immunoSEQ multiplex PCR; TCRdb lists only in-frame clones, some missing. Among some 64,000 clones listed, roughly 72% were seen once. Sequencing used peripheral blood. The chain combines TRBV5-4 with TRBJ2-5, with 10 nucleotides matching TRBD2. The TCR originated in a woman in her 70s with COVID-19, enrolled during active disease. The CDR3 DNA reads TGTGCCAGCAGCTTGTCCACTAGCGGGATAGGGGGAGAGACCCAGTACTTC. Translation: CASSLSTSGIGGETQYF.